These T cell receptor beta chains were read from a single sample in a study of cytomegalovirus exposure and HLA in healthy donors. The protocol was immunoSEQ multiplex PCR, while the TCRdb copy is restricted to in-frame clones and leaves out a portion. This sample contains 100,000 to 150,000 clones. The sequenced sample was PBMCs. These TCRs come from a man between 18 and 35 years old in good health and CMV-seronegative. The CDR3 runs from the conserved cysteine through the conserved F or W. Fields, in order: CDR3 length, J gene, V gene, D gene, CDR3 DNA, CDR3 protein. The D gene is left open where the match is weak.

cdr3_length: 15; j_call: TRBJ2-2; v_call: TRBV5-4; d_call: -; cdr3_nt: TGTGCCAGCAGCTGGGGCAGCTCGAACACCGGGGAGCTGTTTTTT; cdr3_aa: CASSWGSSNTGELFF
cdr3_length: 15; j_call: TRBJ2-2; v_call: TRBV7-7; d_call: TRBD1; cdr3_nt: TGTGCTAGCAGCCCGGACAGGGGAAACACCGGGGAGCTGTTTTTT; cdr3_aa: CASSPDRGNTGELFF
cdr3_length: 15; j_call: TRBJ2-7; v_call: TRBV23-1; d_call: -; cdr3_nt: TGCGCCAGCAGTCCACCGGATGATTCAACGGGAGAGCAGTACTTC; cdr3_aa: CASSPPDDSTGEQYF
cdr3_length: 16; j_call: TRBJ2-7; v_call: TRBV25-1; d_call: TRBD1; cdr3_nt: TGTGCCAGCAGTATTGGTAAGGGGACAGGGCAAGACGAGCAGTACTTC; cdr3_aa: CASSIGKGTGQDEQYF
cdr3_length: 16; j_call: TRBJ1-1; v_call: TRBV28; d_call: TRBD1; cdr3_nt: TGTGCCAGCAGACGTGACAGGGGGAATCTGAACACTGAAGCTTTCTTT; cdr3_aa: CASRRDRGNLNTEAFF
cdr3_length: 15; j_call: TRBJ1-2; v_call: TRBV19; d_call: TRBD1; cdr3_nt: TGTGCCAGTCTAACCCAGGACAGGGCTTTCTATGGCTACACCTTC; cdr3_aa: CASLTQDRAFYGYTF
cdr3_length: 12; j_call: TRBJ2-7; v_call: TRBV9; d_call: -; cdr3_nt: TGTGCCAGCAGCACTACAGGGCGCGAGCAGTACTTC; cdr3_aa: CASSTTGREQYF
cdr3_length: 14; j_call: TRBJ2-5; v_call: TRBV9; d_call: -; cdr3_nt: TGTGCCAGCAGCGTCTCGAGGGTTCAAGAGACCCAGTACTTC; cdr3_aa: CASSVSRVQETQYF
cdr3_length: 17; j_call: TRBJ2-7; v_call: TRBV5-1; d_call: -; cdr3_nt: TGCGCCAGCAGACCTGAGGAGAAGGGGATGAGCTCCTACGAGCAGTACTTC; cdr3_aa: CASRPEEKGMSSYEQYF
cdr3_length: 14; j_call: TRBJ1-3; v_call: TRBV5-1; d_call: -; cdr3_nt: TGCGCCAGCAGCTTGGTAGGGGGTGGAAACACCATATATTTT; cdr3_aa: CASSLVGGGNTIYF
cdr3_length: 14; j_call: TRBJ1-1; v_call: TRBV6-1; d_call: -; cdr3_nt: TGTGCCAGCAGTACAAAGACGGGAAACACTGAAGCTTTCTTT; cdr3_aa: CASSTKTGNTEAFF
cdr3_length: 15; j_call: TRBJ2-7; v_call: TRBV6-5; d_call: -; cdr3_nt: TGTGCCAGCAGTCCAGTAGGGCAGGGTGAATACGAGCAGTACTTC; cdr3_aa: CASSPVGQGEYEQYF
cdr3_length: 16; j_call: TRBJ2-3; v_call: TRBV9; d_call: -; cdr3_nt: TGTGCCAGCAGCGTAGCTGGGCAGGGATGGTCAGATACGCAGTATTTT; cdr3_aa: CASSVAGQGWSDTQYF
cdr3_length: 15; j_call: TRBJ1-2; v_call: TRBV7-6; d_call: -; cdr3_nt: TGTGCCAGCACTAAAGAGATAACAAACGCTAGGGGCTACACCTTC; cdr3_aa: CASTKEITNARGYTF
cdr3_length: 15; j_call: TRBJ2-1; v_call: TRBV2; d_call: -; cdr3_nt: TGTGCCAGCAGTTACGACTCCCAACTCGCGTTTGAGCAGTTCTTC; cdr3_aa: CASSYDSQLAFEQFF
cdr3_length: 16; j_call: TRBJ2-7; v_call: TRBV5-4; d_call: TRBD1; cdr3_nt: TGTGCCAGCAGCTTGGTTCCAGGGGGCGGCTCCTACGAGCAGTACTTC; cdr3_aa: CASSLVPGGGSYEQYF
cdr3_length: 17; j_call: TRBJ2-3; v_call: TRBV11-2; d_call: TRBD2; cdr3_nt: TGTGCCAGCAGCTTAGATCCGTCGGGAGGGCCTGAGGATACGCAGTATTTT; cdr3_aa: CASSLDPSGGPEDTQYF
cdr3_length: 13; j_call: TRBJ2-1; v_call: TRBV7-9; d_call: -; cdr3_nt: TGTGCCAGCAGCTTGTTCGTTTCCAATGAGCAGTTCTTC; cdr3_aa: CASSLFVSNEQFF
cdr3_length: 13; j_call: TRBJ1-5; v_call: TRBV9; d_call: -; cdr3_nt: TGTGCCAGCAGCGTACAGGGGTGGGAGCCCCAGCATTTT; cdr3_aa: CASSVQGWEPQHF
cdr3_length: 19; j_call: TRBJ1-5; v_call: TRBV10-2; d_call: TRBD1; cdr3_nt: TGCGCCAGCAGTGAGAGGGGGCGGGACAGATTTTTTAGCAATCAGCCCCAGCATTTT; cdr3_aa: CASSERGRDRFFSNQPQHF
cdr3_length: 16; j_call: TRBJ2-2; v_call: TRBV12-2; d_call: -; cdr3_nt: TGTGCAAGTCTCGAACCCCGGGACAGCAACACCGGGGAGCTGTTTTTT; cdr3_aa: CASLEPRDSNTGELFF
cdr3_length: 16; j_call: TRBJ1-4; v_call: TRBV27; d_call: TRBD1; cdr3_nt: TGTGCCAGCAGTTCCTACGACAGGGGAGTAGGGGAAAAACTGTTTTTT; cdr3_aa: CASSSYDRGVGEKLFF
cdr3_length: 15; j_call: TRBJ2-7; v_call: TRBV6-1; d_call: TRBD2; cdr3_nt: TGTGCCAGCACTGGGGTAGCGGGGAGACCCTACGAGCAGTACTTC; cdr3_aa: CASTGVAGRPYEQYF
cdr3_length: 16; j_call: TRBJ1-2; v_call: TRBV6-1; d_call: TRBD1; cdr3_nt: TGTGCCAGCAGTGATAGGACAGGGGTATGGTCCCATGGCTACACCTTC; cdr3_aa: CASSDRTGVWSHGYTF
cdr3_length: 17; j_call: TRBJ2-1; v_call: TRBV19; d_call: TRBD2; cdr3_nt: TGTGCCAGTACTCTGTTTAGCGGGGGAAGCTCCTACAATGAGCAGTTCTTC; cdr3_aa: CASTLFSGGSSYNEQFF
cdr3_length: 16; j_call: TRBJ1-4; v_call: TRBV28; d_call: TRBD1; cdr3_nt: TGTGCCAGCAGTCCACAGACAGGGGGAGGGAATGAAAAACTGTTTTTT; cdr3_aa: CASSPQTGGGNEKLFF
cdr3_length: 18; j_call: TRBJ1-4; v_call: TRBV19; d_call: TRBD1; cdr3_nt: TGTGCCAGTAGTCCGACCCGGGACAGGGGCGCAGTGGATGAAAAACTGTTTTTT; cdr3_aa: CASSPTRDRGAVDEKLFF
cdr3_length: 15; j_call: TRBJ2-7; v_call: TRBV25-1; d_call: TRBD1; cdr3_nt: TGTGCCAGCAGTGAATTCGGACAGGGGGGCTACGAGCAGTACTTC; cdr3_aa: CASSEFGQGGYEQYF
cdr3_length: 16; j_call: TRBJ1-1; v_call: TRBV5-6; d_call: -; cdr3_nt: TGTGCCAGCAGCTCGACCGATTGGAGGCCGGACACTGAAGCTTTCTTT; cdr3_aa: CASSSTDWRPDTEAFF
cdr3_length: 16; j_call: TRBJ2-1; v_call: TRBV5-1; d_call: TRBD2; cdr3_nt: TGCGCCAGCAGCTTGTCAGCGGGGGGCCCGGGCCATGAGCAGTTCTTC; cdr3_aa: CASSLSAGGPGHEQFF
cdr3_length: 17; j_call: TRBJ2-1; v_call: TRBV12-2; d_call: -; cdr3_nt: TGTGCAACCAACCTTTCTACCCGGGACAGGCAGCACAATGAGCAGTTCTTC; cdr3_aa: CATNLSTRDRQHNEQFF
cdr3_length: 16; j_call: TRBJ1-5; v_call: TRBV5-8; d_call: TRBD1; cdr3_nt: TGTGCCAGCAGCTCCCCCAAGGGGGCTCGCAATCAGCCCCAGCATTTT; cdr3_aa: CASSSPKGARNQPQHF
cdr3_length: 13; j_call: TRBJ1-2; v_call: TRBV10-2; d_call: -; cdr3_nt: TGCGCCAGCAGTGAGGCGGGACGTTATGGCTACACCTTC; cdr3_aa: CASSEAGRYGYTF
cdr3_length: 15; j_call: TRBJ2-7; v_call: TRBV7-9; d_call: -; cdr3_nt: TGTGCCAGCAGCAAGACAGCCACAGGCTATTACGAGCAGTACTTC; cdr3_aa: CASSKTATGYYEQYF
cdr3_length: 16; j_call: TRBJ1-1; v_call: TRBV19; d_call: TRBD1; cdr3_nt: TGTGCCAGTAGTATAAGACAGGGGCTTGGGAACACTGAAGCTTTCTTT; cdr3_aa: CASSIRQGLGNTEAFF
cdr3_length: 15; j_call: TRBJ2-2; v_call: TRBV4-1; d_call: -; cdr3_nt: TGCGCCAGCAGCCAAGGGACAGCGAACACCGGGGAGCTGTTTTTT; cdr3_aa: CASSQGTANTGELFF
cdr3_length: 17; j_call: TRBJ2-5; v_call: TRBV11-1; d_call: TRBD2; cdr3_nt: TGTGCCAGCAGTCATCGGACTAGCGGGGGGGCCCAAGAGACCCAGTACTTC; cdr3_aa: CASSHRTSGGAQETQYF
cdr3_length: 16; j_call: TRBJ2-7; v_call: TRBV5-4; d_call: TRBD2; cdr3_nt: TGTGCCAGCAGCAACGGGGGGACTAGCGCATCCTACGAGCAGTACTTC; cdr3_aa: CASSNGGTSASYEQYF
cdr3_length: 14; j_call: TRBJ1-1; v_call: TRBV11-3; d_call: -; cdr3_nt: TGTGCCAGCAGCCGTAGCTGGATGAACACTGAAGCTTTCTTT; cdr3_aa: CASSRSWMNTEAFF
cdr3_length: 11; j_call: TRBJ1-2; v_call: TRBV30; d_call: -; cdr3_nt: TGTGCCTGGAGTAACAGCCCCGGCTACACCTTC; cdr3_aa: CAWSNSPGYTF
cdr3_length: 16; j_call: TRBJ1-2; v_call: TRBV5-6; d_call: -; cdr3_nt: TGTGCCAGCAGCTTGTGGGGGCCCAACTCCAACTATGGCTACACCTTC; cdr3_aa: CASSLWGPNSNYGYTF
cdr3_length: 14; j_call: TRBJ1-1; v_call: TRBV18; d_call: -; cdr3_nt: TGTGCCAGCTCACCGGTAGGGGAGAACACTGAAGCTTTCTTT; cdr3_aa: CASSPVGENTEAFF
cdr3_length: 14; j_call: TRBJ1-5; v_call: TRBV5-1; d_call: -; cdr3_nt: TGCGCCAGCAGCTTGGAGACAGCGGAGGGGCCCCAGCATTTT; cdr3_aa: CASSLETAEGPQHF
cdr3_length: 14; j_call: TRBJ2-7; v_call: TRBV27; d_call: -; cdr3_nt: TGTGCCAGCAGTACCCGGACAGTAGTTGGCGAGCAGTACTTC; cdr3_aa: CASSTRTVVGEQYF
cdr3_length: 13; j_call: TRBJ1-1; v_call: TRBV30; d_call: -; cdr3_nt: TGTGCCTGGAAGGGAGGCCTGAACACTGAAGCTTTCTTT; cdr3_aa: CAWKGGLNTEAFF
cdr3_length: 14; j_call: TRBJ2-7; v_call: TRBV28; d_call: -; cdr3_nt: TGTGCCAGCAGCCCCCCGACAGTTTTCCACGAGCAGTACTTC; cdr3_aa: CASSPPTVFHEQYF
cdr3_length: 15; j_call: TRBJ1-6; v_call: TRBV6-5; d_call: -; cdr3_nt: TGTGCCAGCAGTTATAGCCCCCCTTCGAATTCACCCCTCCACTTT; cdr3_aa: CASSYSPPSNSPLHF
cdr3_length: 13; j_call: TRBJ2-1; v_call: TRBV28; d_call: -; cdr3_nt: TGTGCCAGCAGTTTAAGAGGCTACGGTGAGCAGTTCTTC; cdr3_aa: CASSLRGYGEQFF
cdr3_length: 11; j_call: TRBJ1-2; v_call: TRBV19; d_call: -; cdr3_nt: TGTGCCAGTACGGACATTTATGGCTACACCTTC; cdr3_aa: CASTDIYGYTF
cdr3_length: 14; j_call: TRBJ1-2; v_call: TRBV30; d_call: -; cdr3_nt: TGTGCCTGGAGTGCCCATCAGGGGAACTATGGCTACACCTTC; cdr3_aa: CAWSAHQGNYGYTF
cdr3_length: 20; j_call: TRBJ1-2; v_call: TRBV19; d_call: TRBD1; cdr3_nt: TGTGCCAGTAGTATAGATCTGGAGACAGGGCCTCGGCCAGCTAACTATGGCTACACCTTC; cdr3_aa: CASSIDLETGPRPANYGYTF
cdr3_length: 15; j_call: TRBJ1-2; v_call: TRBV6-6; d_call: TRBD1; cdr3_nt: TGTGCCAGCAGTTATCGGAAGGACAGGGTGGGTGGCTACACCTTC; cdr3_aa: CASSYRKDRVGGYTF
cdr3_length: 13; j_call: TRBJ2-1; v_call: TRBV19; d_call: -; cdr3_nt: TGTGCCACTGGGTCATCCGGGGTCCATGAGCAGTTCTTC; cdr3_aa: CATGSSGVHEQFF